The next 5 T cell receptor beta chains were all read from a single sample in a study of shared clonotypes between healthy human individuals. Here immunoSEQ multiplex PCR was the method, and the copy in TCRdb shows in-frame clones only, minus some. Among about 2 million clones listed, 85% to 95% were seen once. Sequenced material: naive CD4+ T cells sorted from blood. As to subset: CD45RA+ positively selected. These receptors all come from a man between 18 and 35 years old in good health.

This chain uses TRBV9 with TRBJ2-7, with TRBD2 as a possible D gene (5 bases). Germline-derived CDR1 and CDR2 are SGDLS and YYNGEE. V gave up 4 bases and J gave up 6 bases, with 17 bases separating them. The CDR3 spans 14 residues. CDR3 DNA: TGTGCCAGCAGCCCTCGAGGACCCGCGGGCGAGCAGTACTTC. Encoded protein: CASSPRGPAGEQYF.

The chain has TRBV6-1 and TRBJ2-5, with TRBD1 identical over 9 bases. Germline CDR1 reads MNHNS; CDR2 reads SASEGT. V lost 7 bases to trimming and J lost 5 bases; unmatched junction nucleotides: 11. CDR3 length: 15 residues. CDR3 bases: TGTGCCAGCAAACCCGGGGACAGGGTAGCGGAGACCCAGTACTTC. It specifies CASKPGDRVAETQYF.

The CDR3 reads CASSLDGTGGTDTQYF. The CDR3 bases are TGTGCCAGCAGCTTAGACGGCACAGGGGGCACAGATACGCAGTATTTT. The chain carries TRBV7-9 and TRBJ2-3; 7 nucleotides match TRBD1. J lost 1 base, V lost 1 base, and 5 bases had no gene match. Germline V gene sequence: CDR1 SEHNR, CDR2 FQNEAQ (reference sequence). The CDR3 runs to 16 residues.

This chain joins TRBV6-6 and TRBJ1-3; 8 nucleotides align to TRBD1. With 5 bases clipped from V and 2 bases from J, the junction kept 8 bases outside the gene matches. Germline CDR1 reads MNHNY; CDR2 reads SVGAGI (reference sequence). This CDR3 contains 16 residues. In DNA, the CDR3 is TGTGCCAGCAGTCAACCTCAGGGGGCGGCTGGAAACACCATATATTTT. Translating it yields CASSQPQGAAGNTIYF.

The chain has TRBV4-2 and TRBJ1-4; D perhaps matches TRBD1 (5 bases). The CDR3 contains 17 residues. Germline V lookup: CDR1 LGHNA, CDR2 YNFKEQ. V was pared by 1 base and J by 0 bases, with 12 bases between. The DNA of the CDR3 is TGTGCCAGCAGCCAAGTTCGGGACGGCGCAACTAATGAAAAACTGTTTTTT. Protein sequence: CASSQVRDGATNEKLFF.